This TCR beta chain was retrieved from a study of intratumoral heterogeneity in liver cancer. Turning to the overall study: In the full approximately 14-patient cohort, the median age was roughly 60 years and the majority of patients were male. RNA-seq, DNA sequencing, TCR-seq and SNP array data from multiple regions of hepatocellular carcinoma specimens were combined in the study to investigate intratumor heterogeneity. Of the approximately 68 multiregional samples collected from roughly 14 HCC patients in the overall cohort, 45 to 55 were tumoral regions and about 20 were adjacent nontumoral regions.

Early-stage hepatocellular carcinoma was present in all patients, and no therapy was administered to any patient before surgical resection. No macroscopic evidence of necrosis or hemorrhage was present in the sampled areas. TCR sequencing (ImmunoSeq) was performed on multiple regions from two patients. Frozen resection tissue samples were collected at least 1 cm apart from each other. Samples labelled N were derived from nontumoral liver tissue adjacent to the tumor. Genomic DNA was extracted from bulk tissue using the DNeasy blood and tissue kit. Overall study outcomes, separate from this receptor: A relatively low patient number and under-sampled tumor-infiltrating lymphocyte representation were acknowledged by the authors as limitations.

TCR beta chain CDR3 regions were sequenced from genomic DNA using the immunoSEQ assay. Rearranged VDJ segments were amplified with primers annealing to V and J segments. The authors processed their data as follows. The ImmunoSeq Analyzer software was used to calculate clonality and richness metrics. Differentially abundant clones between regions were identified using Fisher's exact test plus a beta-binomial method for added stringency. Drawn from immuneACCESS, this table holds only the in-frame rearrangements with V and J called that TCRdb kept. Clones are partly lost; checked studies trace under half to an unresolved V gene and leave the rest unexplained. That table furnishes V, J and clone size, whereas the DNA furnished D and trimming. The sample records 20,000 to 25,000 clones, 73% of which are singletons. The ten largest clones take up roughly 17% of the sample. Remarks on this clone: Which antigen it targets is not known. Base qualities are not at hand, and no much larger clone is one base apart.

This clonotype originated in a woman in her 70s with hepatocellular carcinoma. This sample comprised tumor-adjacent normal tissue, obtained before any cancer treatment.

The CDR3 protein: CASSTDGPQETQYF. The nucleotide sequence is given as TGTGCCAGCAGCACCGACGGGCCGCAAGAGACCCAGTACTTC. This receptor chain uses TRBV5-4 and TRBJ2-5; a confident D gene designation cannot be given. The germline V gene (reference sequence) gives CDR1 as SGHNT and CDR2 as YYREEE. Counted from cysteine to phenylalanine, this CDR3 has 14 amino acids. The CDR3 DNA has 42 bases and is translated from base 1. Cut back by 4 bases and 2 bases, the V and J ends lie 12 bases apart. The reference TRBV5-4 and TRBJ2-5 proteins fill in what lies around the CDR3, so the full variable domain reads ETGVTQSPTHLIKTRGQQVTLRCSSQSGHNTVSWYQQALGQGPQFIFQYYREEENGRGNFPPRFSGLQFPNYSSELNVNALELDDSALYLCASSTDGPQETQYFGPGTRLLVL.